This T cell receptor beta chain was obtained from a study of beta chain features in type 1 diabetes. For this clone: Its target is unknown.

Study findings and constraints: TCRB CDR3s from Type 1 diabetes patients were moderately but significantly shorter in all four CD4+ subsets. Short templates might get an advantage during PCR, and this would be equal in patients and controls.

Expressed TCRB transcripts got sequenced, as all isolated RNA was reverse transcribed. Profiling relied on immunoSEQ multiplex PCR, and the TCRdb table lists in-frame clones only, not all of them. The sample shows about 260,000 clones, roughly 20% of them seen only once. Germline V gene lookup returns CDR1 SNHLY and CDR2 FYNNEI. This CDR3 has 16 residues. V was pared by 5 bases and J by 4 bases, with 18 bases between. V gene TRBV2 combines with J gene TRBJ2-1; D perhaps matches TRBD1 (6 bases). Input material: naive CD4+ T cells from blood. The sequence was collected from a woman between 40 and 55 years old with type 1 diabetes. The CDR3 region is CASSLFNRAMYNEQFF. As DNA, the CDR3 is TGTGCCAGCAGTCTATTTAACAGGGCCATGTACAATGAGCAGTTCTTC.